This is a list of T cell receptor beta chains from one sample in a study of long-term antiretroviral therapy in people with HIV. Sequenced by immunoSEQ multiplex PCR; TCRdb stores in-frame clones only, minus some. The repertoire consists of roughly 28,000 clones, with 95% occurring once and the leading ten covering approximately 8.8%. The input for sequencing was unsorted PBMCs, taken 5.3 years after starting antiretroviral therapy. Receptors were obtained from a man aged 25-40 years with HIV. Each CDR3 is given with its conserved first and last residue. Fields, in order: J gene, V gene, CDR3 length, clone size, D gene, CDR3 DNA, CDR3 protein. D genes are given only for firm matches. Some rows have no size entry. The others give once, few or many, or a class for an expanded clone.

>TRBJ2-1|TRBV5-1|16|NA|TRBD2
TGCGCCAGCTCAACTAGCGGGAGGGGGGCTAACAATGAGCAGTTCTTC
CASSTSGRGANNEQFF
>TRBJ2-1|TRBV9|17|NA|NA
TGTGCCAGCAGCTTCACTTACAGGGAGAGCTCCTACAATGAGCAGTTCTTC
CASSFTYRESSYNEQFF
>TRBJ1-3|TRBV18|12|NA|NA
TGTGCCAGCTCACCGAGTCGAAACACCATATATTTT
CASSPSRNTIYF
>TRBJ2-1|TRBV5-1|16|NA|NA
TGCGCCAGCAGCTTGACTGGCCTTAGCTCCTACAATGAGCAGTTCTTC
CASSLTGLSSYNEQFF
>TRBJ2-3|TRBV5-1|15|NA|NA
TGCGCCAGCAGCGACAATGGACAAGCCACAGATACGCAGTATTTT
CASSDNGQATDTQYF
>TRBJ2-1|TRBV2|12|NA|NA
TGTGCCGGGACGTATGGCGTGTATGAGCAGTTCTTC
CAGTYGVYEQFF
>TRBJ1-6|TRBV19|13|NA|TRBD1
TGTGCCAGTAGCTCGGACAGGGCTTCACCCCTCCACTTT
CASSSDRASPLHF
>TRBJ1-2|TRBV5-3|14|NA|TRBD1
TGTGCCAGAAGCGATCGACAGGGAGGCTATGGCTACACCTTC
CARSDRQGGYGYTF
>TRBJ1-5|TRBV6-5|15|NA|TRBD1
TGTGCCAGCAGAGCTTGGACAGGGGCAAATCAGCCCCAGCATTTT
CASRAWTGANQPQHF
>TRBJ1-1|TRBV5-1|13|NA|NA
TGCGCCAGCAGCTATCAGGGCGGCACTGAAGCTTTCTTT
CASSYQGGTEAFF
>TRBJ1-6|TRBV5-6|15|NA|NA
TGTGCCAGCACCTGGGGGAGCTCCTATAATTCACCCCTCCACTTT
CASTWGSSYNSPLHF
>TRBJ2-7|TRBV6-6|15|NA|TRBD2
TGTGCCAGCAGCCCCGTGAAGCGGGGGACGTACGAGCAGTACTTC
CASSPVKRGTYEQYF
>TRBJ2-3|TRBV19|14|NA|TRBD1
TGTGCCAGTAGTATCGGGACAGGGGCGGATACGCAGTATTTT
CASSIGTGADTQYF
>TRBJ1-6|TRBV5-4|16|NA|NA
TGTGCCAGCAGCTTTTGGGAGAACGAGTCAAATTCACCCCTCCACTTT
CASSFWENESNSPLHF
>TRBJ2-6|TRBV4-3|19|NA|TRBD1
TGCGCCAGCAGCCAAGATCAGCAGGGGGTGATTACTGGGGCCAACGTCCTGACTTTC
CASSQDQQGVITGANVLTF
>TRBJ1-5|TRBV11-2|15|NA|NA
TGTGCCAGCAGCTACGGGACTTTTAGCAATCAGCCCCAGCATTTT
CASSYGTFSNQPQHF
>TRBJ2-7|TRBV6-6|14|NA|NA
TGTGCCAGCAGTTACCGCGGGACATTCTACGAGCAGTACTTC
CASSYRGTFYEQYF
>TRBJ2-5|TRBV15|14|NA|NA
TGTGCCACCAGCAGAGGAGAGGGGCGGGAGACCCAGTACTTC
CATSRGEGRETQYF
>TRBJ2-1|TRBV4-2|16|NA|NA
TGTGCCAGCAGCCACGTATCTACAGGGTACGACAATGAGCAGTTCTTC
CASSHVSTGYDNEQFF
>TRBJ1-1|TRBV7-8|15|NA|TRBD1
TGTGCCAGCAGCCCGCAGACAGGGGGGGTCACTGAAGCTTTCTTT
CASSPQTGGVTEAFF
>TRBJ2-7|TRBV2|13|NA|TRBD1
TGTGCCAGCTCCACGGACAGGGCCTACGAGCAGTACTTC
CASSTDRAYEQYF
>TRBJ2-3|TRBV5-5|13|NA|NA
TGTGCCAGCAGCTTGATTTCCGGAGATACGCAGTATTTT
CASSLISGDTQYF
>TRBJ2-3|TRBV30|14|NA|TRBD2
TGTGCCTGGAGACTAGCGGGAGGATCAGATACGCAGTATTTT
CAWRLAGGSDTQYF
>TRBJ2-7|TRBV4-1|15|NA|TRBD1
TGCGCCAGCAGCCAACGGGACAGGGGGCACTACGAGATGTACTTC
CASSQRDRGHYEMYF
>TRBJ2-1|TRBV4-3|15|NA|NA
TGCGCCAGCAGCCAAGACTGGACGATACACAATGAGCAGTTCTTC
CASSQDWTIHNEQFF
>TRBJ2-5|TRBV7-2|13|NA|NA
TGTGCCAGCAGCTACGGGACCTTATCCTCAGGGCACTTC
CASSYGTLSSGHF
>TRBJ2-7|TRBV7-9|12|NA|NA
TGTGCCAGCAGCTTAGTCTCCTACGAGCAGTACTTC
CASSLVSYEQYF
>TRBJ2-3|TRBV4-3|15|NA|TRBD2
TGCGCCAGCAGCCCACGACTAGCGCTCACAGATACGCAGTATTTT
CASSPRLALTDTQYF
>TRBJ2-7|TRBV4-2|15|NA|NA
TGTGCCAGCAGCCAAGATAAAGTGCGGTCCTACGAGCAGTACTTC
CASSQDKVRSYEQYF
>TRBJ2-1|TRBV2|16|NA|TRBD2
TGTGCCAGCAGTGAATACCCAGCGGGGGGGCCGAATGAGCAGTTCTTC
CASSEYPAGGPNEQFF
>TRBJ2-5|TRBV12-2|17|NA|NA
TGTGCAAGTCGCTTAGCGCCTTACAGGACTGGTTTGAGGACCCAGTACTTC
CASRLAPYRTGLRTQYF
>TRBJ1-6|TRBV7-2|14|NA|NA
TGTGCCAGCAGCTTAGGCAGGGGACATTCACCCCTCCACTTT
CASSLGRGHSPLHF
>TRBJ2-2|TRBV29-1|13|NA|NA
TGCAGCGTTGAATACGCGACGGCCGGGGAGCTGTTTTTT
CSVEYATAGELFF
>TRBJ2-2|TRBV5-6|15|NA|NA
TGTGCCAGCAGCTTGGGGAAAATTAGGACCGGGGAGCTGTTTTTT
CASSLGKIRTGELFF
>TRBJ2-1|TRBV5-1|15|NA|TRBD1
TGCGCCAGCAGCTTGGGGACAGGCATGGTGGATGAGCAGTTCTTC
CASSLGTGMVDEQFF
>TRBJ2-7|TRBV7-3|15|NA|NA
TGTGCCAGCAGCTCCAAAGACCTGGGCTCATACGAGCAGTACTTC
CASSSKDLGSYEQYF
>TRBJ2-3|TRBV13|17|NA|TRBD1
TGTGCCAGCAGCTCGCGCCTCGACAGGGACAGCACAGATACGCAGTATTTT
CASSSRLDRDSTDTQYF
>TRBJ2-7|TRBV11-2|14|NA|NA
TGTGCCAGCAGCACCGATTTGGGAACCTACGAGCAGTACTTC
CASSTDLGTYEQYF
>TRBJ1-3|TRBV7-2|12|NA|NA
TGTGCCAGCAGCTTATTGGGAAACACCATATATTTT
CASSLLGNTIYF
>TRBJ2-5|TRBV6-5|15|NA|NA
TGTGCCAGCAGTTACTCGATGGGTTTGGGGGAGACCCAGTACTTC
CASSYSMGLGETQYF
>TRBJ2-2|TRBV7-9|12|NA|NA
TGTGCCAGCAGCCCGGAAGATCGGGAGCTGTTTTTT
CASSPEDRELFF
>TRBJ1-6|TRBV7-9|14|NA|NA
TGTGCCAGCAGCTTAGTTGTGGGAAATTCACCCCTCCACTTT
CASSLVVGNSPLHF
>TRBJ2-2|TRBV18|16|once|NA
TGTGCCAGCTCACCACGCGAGGGGGCGAACACCGGGGAGCTGTTTTTT
CASSPREGANTGELFF
>TRBJ2-7|TRBV6-4|13|NA|NA
TGTGCCAGCGCCCCCCGGGAGTTCTACGAGCAGTACTTC
CASAPREFYEQYF
>TRBJ1-2|TRBV4-2|13|NA|NA
TGTGCCAGCAGTTTCGACAGGAACTACGGCTACACCTTC
CASSFDRNYGYTF
>TRBJ2-1|TRBV11-3|14|NA|TRBD2
TGTGCCAGCAGCCCCCAGCGGGAGGTCGATGAGCAGTTCTTC
CASSPQREVDEQFF
>TRBJ1-1|TRBV7-2|14|NA|NA
TGTGCCAGCAGCCGGGGCACCATGAACACTGAAGCTTTCTTT
CASSRGTMNTEAFF
>TRBJ1-1|TRBV5-1|12|NA|NA
TGCGCCAGCGAGGGGAACCTCACTGAAGCTTTCTTT
CASEGNLTEAFF
>TRBJ2-7|TRBV6-5|12|NA|NA
TGTGCCAGCAGTCAACAGGGCTACGAGCAGTACTTC
CASSQQGYEQYF
>TRBJ2-7|TRBV7-9|13|once|NA
TGTGCCAGCCACGGGGAGAGTGACTACGAGCAGTACTTC
CASHGESDYEQYF
>TRBJ2-1|TRBV29-1|15|NA|TRBD2
TGCAGCGTTGTGGCTAGCGGGGGGGCCTACAATGAGCAGTTCTTC
CSVVASGGAYNEQFF
>TRBJ2-2|TRBV29-1|11|NA|NA
TGCAGCGTGGGGATAGACGGGGAGCTGTTTTTT
CSVGIDGELFF
>TRBJ2-7|TRBV7-2|14|NA|TRBD2
TGTGCCAGCACTACTAGCGGGATCTCCTACGAGCAGTACTTC
CASTTSGISYEQYF